This TCR beta chain is from a study of CD8+ T cells in alopecia areata. For the study at large: Treated patients took oral tofacitinib at 5 to 10 mg twice daily.

Reverse transcription of extracted RNA yielded cDNA, which provided the sequencing template. The repertoire was sequenced with immunoSEQ multiplex PCR; TCRdb's copy has only in-frame clones and lacks some. The sample has approximately 13,000 clones; 55% to 70% are singletons. Germline V gene lookup returns CDR1 SNHLY and CDR2 FYNNEI. This CDR3 comprises 15 residues. With V trimmed by 6 bases and J by 4 bases, 11 bases remained unmatched. Collection of lesional scalp punch biopsies and peripheral blood was performed in alopecia areata patients. A note on this clone: Its antigen is unknown.

Study-wide results and limits: The study found TCR sharing across patients less clear than in mice, possibly for HLA reasons. In lesional scalp, particularly from alopecia totalis/universalis, clonality was higher than in normal scalp.

The receptor was derived from a human donor with alopecia areata. The chain carries TRBV2 and TRBJ1-2; 7 bases align to TRBD1. Sequenced here: skin, sampled at week 0. The CDR3 DNA follows: TGTGCCAGCAGCTATTTCCGGGACAGCTTCTATGGCTACACCTTC. Encoded protein: CASSYFRDSFYGYTF.